The clone carrying this T cell receptor (beta chain) is medium-sized. Its target is unknown. This entry comes from a study of spatial heterogeneity in lung cancer. Whole-study results and caveats: Within tumors, counts of expanded alpha and beta TCRs tracked tumor mutation counts.

V lost 1 base and J lost 4, with 8 bases in between. This CDR3 region has 13 residues. Indicated time point: sample taken at primary tumor resection. TCRdb re-derived calls from the 5' RACE reads in MiXCR, one entry per CDR3 protein. The sample has about 5,300 distinct CDR3 sequences, roughly 7.4% seen once. This sequence originates from a male donor with early-stage non-small cell lung cancer. This specimen consisted of lung tumor tissue, obtained at surgery. This chain uses TRBV12-3 or TRBV12-4 with TRBJ2-7; the D is unclear. In nucleotides, the CDR3 is TGTGCCAGCAGTTTAGGATTAACTTACGAGCAGTACTTC. It encodes CASSLGLTYEQYF.